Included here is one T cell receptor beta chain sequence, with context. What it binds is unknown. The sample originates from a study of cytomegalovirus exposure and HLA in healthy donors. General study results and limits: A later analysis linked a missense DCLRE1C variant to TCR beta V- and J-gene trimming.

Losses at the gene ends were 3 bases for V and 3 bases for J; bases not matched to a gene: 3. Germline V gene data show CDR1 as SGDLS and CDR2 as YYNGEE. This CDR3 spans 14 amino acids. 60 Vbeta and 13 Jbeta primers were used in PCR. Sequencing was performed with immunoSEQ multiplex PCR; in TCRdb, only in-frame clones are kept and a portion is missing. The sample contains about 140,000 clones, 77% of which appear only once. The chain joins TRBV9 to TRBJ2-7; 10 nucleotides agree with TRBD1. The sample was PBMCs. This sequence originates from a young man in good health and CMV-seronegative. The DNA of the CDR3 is TGTGCCAGCAGCGGGGGGGACAGGGGCTACGAGCAGTACTTC. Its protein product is CASSGGDRGYEQYF.